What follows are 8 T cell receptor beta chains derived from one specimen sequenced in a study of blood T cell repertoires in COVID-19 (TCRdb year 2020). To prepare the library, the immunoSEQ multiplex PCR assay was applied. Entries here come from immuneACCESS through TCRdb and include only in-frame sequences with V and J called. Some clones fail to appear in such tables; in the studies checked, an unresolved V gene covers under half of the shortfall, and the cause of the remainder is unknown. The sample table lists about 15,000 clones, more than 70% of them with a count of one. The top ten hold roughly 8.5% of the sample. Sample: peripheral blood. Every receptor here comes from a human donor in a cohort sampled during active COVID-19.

The DNA for the CDR3 is TGTGCCAGCTCAACGGGACAGATCACCGGGGAGCTGTTTTTT. Translation gives CASSTGQITGELFF. V is TRBV18 and J is TRBJ2-2; TRBD1 aligns across 7 bases. Germline CDR1 KGHSH, CDR2 LQKENI. The junction had 4 bases not matched to a gene; V was cut back by 5 bases and J by 4 bases. This CDR3 has 14 residues.

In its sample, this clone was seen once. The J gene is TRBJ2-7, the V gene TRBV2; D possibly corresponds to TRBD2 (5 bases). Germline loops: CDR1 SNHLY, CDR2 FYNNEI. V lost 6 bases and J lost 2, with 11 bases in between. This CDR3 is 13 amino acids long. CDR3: CASRKDLTYEQYF. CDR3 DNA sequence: TGTGCCAGCAGGAAGGACTTAACCTACGAGCAGTACTTC. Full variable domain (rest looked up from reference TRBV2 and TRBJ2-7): EPEVTQTPSHQVTQMGQEVILRCVPISNHLYFYWYRQILGQKVEFLVSFYNNEISEKSEIFDDQFSVERPDGSNFTLKIRSTKLEDSAMYFCASRKDLTYEQYFGPGTRLTVT.

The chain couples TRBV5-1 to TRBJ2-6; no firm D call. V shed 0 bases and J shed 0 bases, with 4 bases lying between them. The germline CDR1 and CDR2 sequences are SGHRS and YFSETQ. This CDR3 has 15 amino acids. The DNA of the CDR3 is TGCGCCAGCAGCTTGGTACTCTCTGGGGCCAACGTCCTGACTTTC. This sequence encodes CASSLVLSGANVLTF. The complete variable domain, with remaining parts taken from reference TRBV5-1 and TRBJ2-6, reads KAGVTQTPRYLIKTRGQQVTLSCSPISGHRSVSWYQQTPGQGLQFLFEYFSETQRNKGNFPGRFSGRQFSNSRSEMNVSTLELGDSALYLCASSLVLSGANVLTFGAGSRLTVL.

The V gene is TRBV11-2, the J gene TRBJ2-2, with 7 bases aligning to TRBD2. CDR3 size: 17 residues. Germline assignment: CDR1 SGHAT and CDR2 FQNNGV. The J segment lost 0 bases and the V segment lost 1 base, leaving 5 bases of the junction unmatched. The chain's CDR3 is CASSLVGGRTNTGELFF. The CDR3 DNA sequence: TGTGCCAGCAGCTTAGTGGGGGGGAGGACGAACACCGGGGAGCTGTTTTTT.

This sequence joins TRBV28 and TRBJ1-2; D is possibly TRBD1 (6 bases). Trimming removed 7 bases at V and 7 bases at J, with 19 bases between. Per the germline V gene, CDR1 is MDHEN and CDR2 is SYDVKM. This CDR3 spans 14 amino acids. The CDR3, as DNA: TGTGCCAGCAACAGTCTTGGGGACATACGTGGCTACACCTTC. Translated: CASNSLGDIRGYTF.

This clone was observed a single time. This CDR3 is CASPGLAGSTDTQYF. CDR3 nucleotide sequence: TGTGCCAGCCCGGGACTAGCGGGCAGCACAGATACGCAGTATTTT. The gene calls are TRBV27 and TRBJ2-3, with TRBD2 identical over 12 bases. Per the germline V gene, CDR1 is MNHEY and CDR2 is SMNVEV (reference sequence). The V gene end was trimmed by 8 bases and the J gene end by 0 bases; junction bases not matched to a gene: 3. The CDR3 has 15 amino acids.

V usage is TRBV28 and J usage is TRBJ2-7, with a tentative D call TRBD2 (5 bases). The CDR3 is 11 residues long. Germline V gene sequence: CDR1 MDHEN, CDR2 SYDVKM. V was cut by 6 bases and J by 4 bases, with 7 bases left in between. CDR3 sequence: CASSGVYEQYF. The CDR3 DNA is TGTGCCAGCAGCGGGGTTTACGAGCAGTACTTC.

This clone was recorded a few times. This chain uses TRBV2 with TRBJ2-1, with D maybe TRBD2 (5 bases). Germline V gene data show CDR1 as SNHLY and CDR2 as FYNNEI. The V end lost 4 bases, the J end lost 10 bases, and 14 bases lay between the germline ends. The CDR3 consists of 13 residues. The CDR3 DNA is TGTGCCAGCAGTGTTCGGCTAGCTCTCGAGCAGTTCTTC. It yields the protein CASSVRLALEQFF.